Listed below are T cell receptor beta chains from one sample, sequenced in a study of regulatory T cells in long-lasting Graves disease. TCRdb called the multiplex PCR reads again in MiXCR, with one record for every CDR3 protein. Here the sample spans fewer than 450,000 distinct CDR3 sequences, around 24% being singletons. The input for sequencing was peripheral blood mononuclear cells (PBMCs), taken when the disease was refractory, from a patient treated with antithyroid drugs. All receptors derive from a female donor with Graves disease. Both conserved end residues are part of each CDR3. The D gene is left open where the match is weak. Clone size, where shown, is once, few, many, or a class for clones that have expanded.

cdr3_nt	cdr3_aa	clone_size	v_call	d_call	j_call
TGTGCCAGCAGCTTCGGGCCGAGCTCCTACGAGCAGTACTTC	CASSFGPSSYEQYF	.	TRBV7-9	.	TRBJ2-7
TGTGCCAGCAGTGAGGGCTATTGGAGTAACACCGGGGAGCTGTTTTTT	CASSEGYWSNTGELFF	.	TRBV6-1	.	TRBJ2-2
TGTGCCTGGAGTCCGCAGGGCAGCTTGAGAGAGACCCAGTACTTC	CAWSPQGSLRETQYF	.	TRBV30	.	TRBJ2-5
TGTGCCATTGGGACAGGGGTCTTGGAAAAACTGTTTTTT	CAIGTGVLEKLFF	.	TRBV10-3	TRBD1	TRBJ1-4
TGTGCCAGCAGCATACAGTTACGCTCCTATAATTCACCCCTCCACTTT	CASSIQLRSYNSPLHF	many	TRBV28	.	TRBJ1-6
TGTGCCAGCAGTTTAATTGACACTAATTACGAGCAGTACTTC	CASSLIDTNYEQYF	many	TRBV28	.	TRBJ2-7
TGCAGTGCGAGAGACGGGGGACAAGCCTACGAGCAGTACTTC	CSARDGGQAYEQYF	.	TRBV20-1	.	TRBJ2-7
TGTGCCAGCAACTTCGACTCGAGCAGGGCCGAGACCCAGTACTTC	CASNFDSSRAETQYF	many	TRBV2	.	TRBJ2-5
TGTGCCAGCAGCCCGACTAGCGGGCTCTCTGGGGCCAACGTCCTGACTTTC	CASSPTSGLSGANVLTF	many	TRBV28	TRBD2	TRBJ2-6
TGTGCCTGGATAGCCGGGACAGGGGTTGGAGCTTTCTTT	CAWIAGTGVGAFF	.	TRBV30	TRBD1	TRBJ1-1
TGTGCCACCAGGGCCGGACAGATGAACACCGGGGAGCTGTTTTTT	CATRAGQMNTGELFF	few	TRBV24-1	.	TRBJ2-2
TGCAGTGCTAGGGTGAGCGGGTCAGCTGGCAATCAGCCCCAGCATTTT	CSARVSGSAGNQPQHF	many	TRBV20-1	.	TRBJ1-5
TGTGCCAGCAGTTTGACAGGGTATGATCAGCCCCAGCATTTT	CASSLTGYDQPQHF	many	TRBV12-3/TRBV12-4	TRBD1	TRBJ1-5
TGTGCCAGCAGTTACTCGTTGACAAGGGGCCAGCCCCAGCATTTT	CASSYSLTRGQPQHF	.	TRBV6-5	.	TRBJ1-5
TGTGCCAGCAGCTCCCCCGGGGCGCGGACGAACACCGGGGAGCTGTTTTTT	CASSSPGARTNTGELFF	many	TRBV11-2	.	TRBJ2-2
TGTGCCATCAGACTCGACAGGAACACTGAAGCTTTCTTT	CAIRLDRNTEAFF	many	TRBV10-3	.	TRBJ1-1
TGTGCCAGCAGTTCGACAGGGGTACTTGAGACCCAGTACTTC	CASSSTGVLETQYF	many	TRBV28	TRBD1	TRBJ2-5
TGTGCCAGCAGCCTACAGGGAAGGTCTAGAGAGACCCAGTACTTC	CASSLQGRSRETQYF	few	TRBV5-6	.	TRBJ2-5
TGTGCCAGCATTGACGGACAGGCCAGCTCTGGAAACACCATATATTTT	CASIDGQASSGNTIYF	many	TRBV2	TRBD1	TRBJ1-3
TGTGCCAGCAGTGAATCCAGCGGGGGCGAGCAGTACTTC	CASSESSGGEQYF	few	TRBV25-1	TRBD2	TRBJ2-7
TGTGCCAGCAGCCATACTAGCGGAGGTGGTAACATTCAGTACTTC	CASSHTSGGGNIQYF	.	TRBV3-1	TRBD2	TRBJ2-4
TGTGCCAGCAGTTGGTCGGGTGGGGCCTACGAGCAGTACTTC	CASSWSGGAYEQYF	few	TRBV6-2/TRBV6-3	.	TRBJ2-7
TGCGCCAGCAGCCAGGATCCGGGACAGCTGAACACTGAAGCTTTCTTT	CASSQDPGQLNTEAFF	.	TRBV4-1	TRBD1	TRBJ1-1
TGTGCCAGCAGCCCTAACAGGGGAGACTATAATGAAGCTTTCTTT	CASSPNRGDYNEAFF	few	TRBV2	TRBD1	TRBJ1-1
TGTGCCAGCAGTTTATTTGACAATTCACCCCTCCACTTT	CASSLFDNSPLHF	.	TRBV12-3/TRBV12-4	.	TRBJ1-6
TGCAGCGTAGGACGGTTTGAGCAGTTCTTC	CSVGRFEQFF	.	TRBV29-1	.	TRBJ2-1
TGTGCCAGCAGCTTAACGGGAGTCACAGATACGCAGTATTTT	CASSLTGVTDTQYF	.	TRBV7-9	.	TRBJ2-3
TGTGCCAGCATGAGTAGACGGGAGGGTTCAAATGAGCAGTTCTTC	CASMSRREGSNEQFF	.	TRBV6-1	TRBD2	TRBJ2-1
TGTGCCAGCAGTTACGGCGACAGGGGCAATGAGCAGTTCTTC	CASSYGDRGNEQFF	.	TRBV6-2/TRBV6-3	TRBD1	TRBJ2-1
TGCAGTGCTAGTGGGGGACTAGCGGGGGGCACCGGGGAGCTGTTTTTT	CSASGGLAGGTGELFF	.	TRBV20-1	TRBD2	TRBJ2-2
TGTGCCAGCGCGGGACAGGGAAGCACCGGGGAGCTGTTTTTT	CASAGQGSTGELFF	.	TRBV28	TRBD1	TRBJ2-2
TGTGCCAGCAGCCCGGGACAGGGGTTTTCGGCTTTCTTT	CASSPGQGFSAFF	.	TRBV6-1	TRBD1	TRBJ1-1
TGCGCCAGCAGCTTCTTCGTAGGGGCAGGGGGGGCGGATACGCAGTATTTT	CASSFFVGAGGADTQYF	.	TRBV5-1	.	TRBJ2-3
TGTGCCAGCAGTTCCAACGGTGGGGGGATCGAAGTACGGGGACCCACCGGGGAGCTGTTTTTT	CASSSNGGGIEVRGPTGELFF	few	TRBV12-3/TRBV12-4	.	TRBJ2-2
TGCAGTGCTACATCCGGGGCTAGCGGGAGTTTAGCCAAAAACATTCAGTACTTC	CSATSGASGSLAKNIQYF	.	TRBV20-1	TRBD2	TRBJ2-4
TGTGCCTGGACGGGACAGGGTGTCAATGAGCAGTTCTTC	CAWTGQGVNEQFF	.	TRBV30	TRBD1	TRBJ2-1
TGTGCCAGCAGCTCCCGGACAGGAAACACCGGGGAGCTGTTTTTT	CASSSRTGNTGELFF	.	TRBV14	TRBD1	TRBJ2-2
TGTGCCACCAGCAGAGATTTGGGCGGCGAGCAGTACTTC	CATSRDLGGEQYF	few	TRBV15	.	TRBJ2-7
TGTGCCAGCAGCGCGGTAACCGGGACTAGCGGCCCCCCGGTCATTCAGTACTTC	CASSAVTGTSGPPVIQYF	.	TRBV5-5	TRBD2	TRBJ2-4
TGCGCCAGCAGCCAAGAGCTCCAGTCGTTCGGTTCCCAAGAGACCCAGTACTTC	CASSQELQSFGSQETQYF	.	TRBV4-1	.	TRBJ2-5
TGTGCCAGCAGTCGGGGTCGGACAAACACTGAAGCTTTCTTT	CASSRGRTNTEAFF	.	TRBV27	.	TRBJ1-1
TGTGCCAGCGGCAGACCGAACACCGGGGAGCTGTTTTTT	CASGRPNTGELFF	many	TRBV28	.	TRBJ2-2
TGTGCCAGCAGTCCGCACCCGGGGCGAATCGGCTATGGCTACACCTTC	CASSPHPGRIGYGYTF	.	TRBV6-1	.	TRBJ1-2
TGTGCCAGCAGCTTAGTGGGGGCGCCCAATGGCTACACCTTC	CASSLVGAPNGYTF	.	TRBV7-2	.	TRBJ1-2
TGTGCCAGCAGCCTGGGGCCGGGAGGCGGGGAGCTGTTTTTT	CASSLGPGGGELFF	few	TRBV5-6	TRBD2	TRBJ2-2
TGTGCCAGCAGCACCACAGGGGTTGGAAAACTGTTTTTT	CASSTTGVGKLFF	many	TRBV27	TRBD1	TRBJ1-4
TGCAGCGTCTGGACAAATCTTAACACTGAAGCTTTCTTT	CSVWTNLNTEAFF	.	TRBV29-1	.	TRBJ1-1
TGTGCCAGCAGCTTACGACTAGCGGGAGGCCACGGGGAGCTGTTTTTT	CASSLRLAGGHGELFF	.	TRBV11-1	TRBD2	TRBJ2-2
TGTGCCAGCAGATTAGTGGCTCGCTACACCTTC	CASRLVARYTF	many	TRBV28	.	TRBJ1-2
TGCAGCGTTGAAGGGTACAGGGGGGAGACCCAGTACTTC	CSVEGYRGETQYF	.	TRBV29-1	TRBD1	TRBJ2-5
TGCAGTGCTAGGCCCCCCTGGGAGACCCAGTACTTC	CSARPPWETQYF	.	TRBV20-1	.	TRBJ2-5
TGCGCCAGCAGCTCCCCGTGGGGGGATGAAAAACTGTTTTTT	CASSSPWGDEKLFF	many	TRBV4-1	.	TRBJ1-4
TGCAGTGCGCAAGCGGGAGTGGCCTACGAGCAGTACTTC	CSAQAGVAYEQYF	.	TRBV20-1	TRBD2	TRBJ2-7
TGTGCCTGGTCCCCATCCGGTATCCGCGAATACGAGCAGTACTTC	CAWSPSGIREYEQYF	.	TRBV30	.	TRBJ2-7
TGCAGTGCAAACGGGGGCTGGGGTAAGACCCAGTACTTC	CSANGGWGKTQYF	few	TRBV29-1	.	TRBJ2-5
TGTGCCAGCAGGCCCTATGAGGGCACTGAAGCTTTCTTT	CASRPYEGTEAFF	many	TRBV7-9	.	TRBJ1-1
TGTGCCGGAGGACAGGGGATGAACACTGAAGCTTTCTTT	CAGGQGMNTEAFF	many	TRBV6-1	TRBD1	TRBJ1-1
TGTGCCAGCAGCTTAGCAAGCACAGCTGCGGCAACTAATGAAAAACTGTTTTTT	CASSLASTAAATNEKLFF	few	TRBV7-2	.	TRBJ1-4
TGCAGTGCTAGAGAACAGGGGTACGGCACTGAAGCTTTCTTT	CSAREQGYGTEAFF	.	TRBV20-1	TRBD1	TRBJ1-1